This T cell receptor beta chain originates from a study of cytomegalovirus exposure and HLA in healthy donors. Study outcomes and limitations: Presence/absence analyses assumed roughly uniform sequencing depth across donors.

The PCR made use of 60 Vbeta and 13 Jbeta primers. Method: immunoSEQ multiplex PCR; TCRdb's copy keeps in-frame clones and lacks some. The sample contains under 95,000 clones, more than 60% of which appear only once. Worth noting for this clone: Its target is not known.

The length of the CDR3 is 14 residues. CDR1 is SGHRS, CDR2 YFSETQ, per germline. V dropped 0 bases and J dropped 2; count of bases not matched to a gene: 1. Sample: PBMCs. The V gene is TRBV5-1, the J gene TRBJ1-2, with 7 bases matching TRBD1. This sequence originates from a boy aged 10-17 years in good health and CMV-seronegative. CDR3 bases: TGCGCCAGCAGCTTGGAACAGGGGAACTATGGCTACACCTTC. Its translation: CASSLEQGNYGYTF.